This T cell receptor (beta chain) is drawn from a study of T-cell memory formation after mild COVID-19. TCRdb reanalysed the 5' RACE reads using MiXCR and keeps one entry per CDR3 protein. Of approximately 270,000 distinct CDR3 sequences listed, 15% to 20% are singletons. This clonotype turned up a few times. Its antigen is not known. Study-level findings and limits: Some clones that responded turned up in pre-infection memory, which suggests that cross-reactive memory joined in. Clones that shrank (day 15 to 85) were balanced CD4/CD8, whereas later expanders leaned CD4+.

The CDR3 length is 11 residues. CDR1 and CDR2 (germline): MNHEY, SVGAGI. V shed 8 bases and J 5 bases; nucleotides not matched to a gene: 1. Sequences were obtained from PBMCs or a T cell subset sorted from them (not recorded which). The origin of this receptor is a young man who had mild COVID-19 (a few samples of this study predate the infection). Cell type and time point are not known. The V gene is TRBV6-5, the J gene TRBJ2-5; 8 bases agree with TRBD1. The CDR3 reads CASRQGETQYF. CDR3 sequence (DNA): TGTGCCAGCCGACAGGGGGAGACCCAGTACTTC.